This TCR beta chain appears in the sequencing data of a study of shared clonotypes between healthy human individuals. This clone was seen just once. Trimming cost V 3 bases and J 6 bases, with 5 bases left between them. Germline V gene lookup returns CDR1 KGHSH and CDR2 LQKENI. The CDR3 covers 12 residues. The method was immunoSEQ multiplex PCR; TCRdb's version includes in-frame clones alone and lacks a portion of them. The table records some 450,000 clones, approximately 77% of them present only once. The rearrangement uses TRBV18 and TRBJ2-2; D not certain. The sample comprised PBMCs. The receptor comes from a woman aged 40 to 50 in good health. Some clones in this sample may be carry-over from other donors' samples. CDR3 sequence reads: CASSPQAGELFF. CDR3 bases: TGTGCCAGCTCACCCCAGGCCGGGGAGCTGTTTTTT. The full variable domain, with the rest looked up from reference TRBV18 and TRBJ2-2, is NAGVMQNPRHLVRRRGQEARLRCSPMKGHSHVYWYRQLPEEGLKFMVYLQKENIIDESGMPKERFSAEFPKEGPSILRIQQVVRGDSAAYFCASSPQAGELFFGEGSRLTVL.